This TCR beta chain is from a study of cytomegalovirus exposure and HLA in healthy donors. Primers: 60 Vbeta forward and 13 Jbeta reverse. Profiling relied on immunoSEQ multiplex PCR, and the TCRdb table lists in-frame clones only, not all of them. The sample shows around 200,000 clones, less than 90% of them seen only once. V lost 4 bases and J 0 bases, leaving 19 bases between the germline ends. This CDR3 has 18 residues. The germline V gene encodes CDR1 MGHDK and CDR2 SYGVNS. The TCR was taken from a woman aged 25-40 years in good health and CMV-seronegative. The genes are TRBV25-1 and TRBJ2-1, with D possibly being TRBD1 (5 bases). Sequencing was performed on PBMCs. The CDR3 nucleotides are TGTGCCAGCAGTGCAACTTGGGGCGGCCAAAGCTCCTACAATGAGCAGTTCTTC. Residues: CASSATWGGQSSYNEQFF.